The source of this TCR beta chain is a study of blood T cell repertoires in COVID-19. Sequencing was performed with immunoSEQ multiplex PCR; in TCRdb, only in-frame clones are kept and a portion is missing. The data hold around 200,000 clones, with 86% observed a single time. The CDR3 has 12 amino acids. Germline trimming cut 5 bases from V and 10 bases from J; bases unmatched to any gene: 8. Germline CDR1 reads SGHVS; CDR2 reads FQNEAQ. This TCR was sampled from a woman between 40 and 55 years old with acute COVID-19. Sequenced material: PBMCs or T cells enriched from blood (not recorded which). This chain uses TRBV7-8 with TRBJ2-7; 7 positions agree with TRBD1. In nucleotides, the CDR3 is TGTGCCAGCAGCCCCAGGACAGGTTTACAGTACTTC. This codes for CASSPRTGLQYF. The full variable domain, rest sourced from reference TRBV7-8 and TRBJ2-7, is GAGVSQSPRYKVAKRGQDVALRCDPISGHVSLFWYQQALGQGPEFLTYFQNEAQLDKSGLPSDRFFAERPEGSVSTLKIQRTQQEDSAVYLCASSPRTGLQYFGPGTRLTVT.